These 17 T cell receptor beta chains were sequenced from one sample in a study of response to subunit inactivated influenza vaccine. TCRdb re-analysed the RT-PCR reads in MiXCR, keeping a single row per CDR3 protein. The table has hundreds of thousands of distinct CDR3 sequences, over 10% seen once. Sequenced here: PBMCs from blood, sampled roughly 6 weeks after vaccination. The receptors come from a man aged 50 to 59 who received an inactivated influenza vaccine.

The chain uses TRBV7-9 and TRBJ1-1; 7 positions match TRBD1. Germline CDR1 reads SEHNR; CDR2 reads FQNEAQ (reference sequence). The J segment lost 1 base and the V segment lost 4 bases, leaving 6 bases of the junction unmatched. This CDR3 comprises 15 residues. The CDR3 loop reads CASSSTGRGNTEAFF. The CDR3 DNA sequence: TGTGCCAGCAGCTCGACAGGGCGCGGGAACACTGAAGCTTTCTTT.

This clonotype was recorded only once. This rearrangement joins TRBV10-3 to TRBJ1-4, with a tentative D call TRBD1 (6 bases). Trimming took off 2 bases at V and 4 bases at J, with 11 bases between the two ends. Germline CDR1 is ENHRY and CDR2 is SYGVKD. This CDR3 is 15 amino acids long. In DNA form, the CDR3 reads TGTGCCATCAGTGAGCTTGGACAGCTTAATGAAAAACTGTTTTTT. It encodes CAISELGQLNEKLFF.

The gene calls are TRBV2 and TRBJ2-7; a weak D match, TRBD2 (6 bases). CDR1 is SNHLY and CDR2 is FYNNEI in the germline V gene. The CDR3 totals 15 residues. Trimming pared 5 bases from V and 6 bases from J, leaving 20 bases between. The CDR3 coding sequence is TGTGCCAGCAGTCTAGGAGGGCCGGCCCGTACCGAGCAGTACTTC. Translating it yields CASSLGGPARTEQYF.

There are many counts of this clonotype. The chain employs TRBV7-2 and TRBJ2-2, with D uncertain. V shed 2 bases and J shed 4 bases, with 14 bases lying between them. The CDR3 spans 16 residues. Germline V gene sequence: CDR1 SGHTA, CDR2 FQGNSA. The CDR3 DNA follows: TGTGCCAGCAGCTTATATGGGCGACGAGGCACCGGGGAGCTGTTTTTT. It encodes CASSLYGRRGTGELFF.

This clonotype was recorded at least ten times. The J gene is TRBJ2-7, the V gene TRBV16; D is undetermined. From germline, CDR1 is KGHSY and CDR2 FQNENV. The germline V and J ends were trimmed by 5 bases and 0 bases, with 8 bases remaining between them. This CDR3 region has 13 residues. Written as DNA, the CDR3 is TGTGCCAGCAGCTCCTCCAGCTCCTACGAGCAGTACTTC. Protein: CASSSSSSYEQYF.

Only a few counts were recorded for this clonotype. The rearrangement uses TRBV4-3 and TRBJ2-2; D not certain. The germline V gene encodes CDR1 LGHNA and CDR2 YSLEER. This CDR3 is built from 15 residues. V lost 0 bases and J lost 5, with 10 bases in between. CDR3 in amino acids: CASSQDSRTTGELFF. The CDR3 DNA reads TGCGCCAGCAGCCAAGATTCCCGCACAACCGGGGAGCTGTTTTTT.

The chain recombines TRBV7-2 with TRBJ2-3; D gene uncertain. V dropped 1 base and J dropped 6 bases, with 11 bases sitting between them. The CDR3 has 14 residues. Germline assignment: CDR1 SGHTA and CDR2 FQGNSA. This CDR3 is CASSLVWQTDTQYF. The CDR3 DNA is TGTGCCAGCAGCTTAGTCTGGCAGACGGATACGCAGTATTTT. Complete variable domain (other parts from reference TRBV7-2 and TRBJ2-3): GAGVSQSPSNKVTEKGKDVELRCDPISGHTALYWYRQSLGQGLEFLIYFQGNSAPDKSGLPSDRFSAERTGGSVSTLTIQRTQQEDSAVYLCASSLVWQTDTQYFGPGTRLTVL.

This clonotype showed up just a few times. This rearrangement joins TRBV5-1 to TRBJ2-2, with D perhaps matching TRBD2 (5 bases). Germline V lookup: CDR1 SGHRS, CDR2 YFSETQ. V lost 4 bases, J lost 2 bases, and 12 bases lay in between. This CDR3 is 15 amino acids long. The CDR3 loop reads CASSPTSGNTGELFF. The CDR3 region has the DNA TGCGCCAGCAGCCCGACGAGCGGTAACACCGGGGAGCTGTTTTTT.

The V and J genes are TRBV12-3 or TRBV12-4 and TRBJ2-5; D uncertain. Trimming took 3 bases from V and 3 from J, leaving 8 bases between them. The CDR3 loop spans 13 amino acids. The CDR3 region is CASSFVRKETQYF. The CDR3 DNA sequence: TGTGCCAGCAGTTTCGTCAGGAAAGAGACCCAGTACTTC.

This sequence joins TRBV7-9 and TRBJ2-3; no clear D. The V gene lost 7 bases and the J gene lost 1 base, with 9 bases spanning the gap. Germline loops: CDR1 SEHNR, CDR2 FQNEAQ (reference sequence). This CDR3 spans 13 amino acids. The CDR3 region is CASTWAGTDTQYF. CDR3 DNA: TGTGCCAGCACTTGGGCTGGCACAGATACGCAGTATTTT.

J is TRBJ2-7 and V is TRBV9; D uncertain. This CDR3 is 15 amino acids long. The germline CDR1 and CDR2 sequences are SGDLS and YYNGEE. Trimming removed 4 bases at V and 0 bases at J, with 14 bases between. The CDR3 nucleotides read TGTGCCAGCAGCTCCACTTCGAACAGCTCCTACGAGCAGTACTTC. Protein product: CASSSTSNSSYEQYF.

There are many counts of this clonotype. The gene calls are TRBV12-3 or TRBV12-4 and TRBJ2-2, with TRBD2 identical over 11 bases. V shed 5 bases and J 8 bases; nucleotides not matched to a gene: 10. The length of the CDR3 is 16 residues. The CDR3 nucleotides are TGTGCCAGCAGTCTTCGACTAGCGGGATTATTGGGGGAGCTGTTTTTT. It encodes CASSLRLAGLLGELFF.

This sequence joins TRBV5-8 and TRBJ2-7, with D possibly TRBD1 on 6 matching bases. The CDR3 extends over 15 amino acids. Germline V gene data show CDR1 as SGHTS and CDR2 as YDEGEE. V lost 4 bases to trimming and J lost 0 bases, with 14 bases between them. The CDR3 sequence is CASSARGMSSYEQYF. In DNA, the CDR3 is TGTGCCAGCAGCGCTAGGGGGATGAGCTCCTACGAGCAGTACTTC.

This clonotype occurred a few times. The chain links TRBV4-2 to TRBJ1-1; D may be TRBD1 (5 bases). Germline V gene data show CDR1 as LGHNA and CDR2 as YNFKEQ. The CDR3 spans 17 residues. The ends were cut back, 0 bases at V and 0 bases at J, with 14 bases in the middle. CDR3 protein: CASSQEVGARMNTEAFF. CDR3 nucleotides: TGTGCCAGCAGCCAAGAGGTAGGGGCCCGTATGAACACTGAAGCTTTCTTT.

The chain is built from TRBV27 and TRBJ2-7, with TRBD1 matching 9 bases. V lost 6 bases and J lost 1; bases outside the gene matches: 7. The CDR3 sequence is 15 residues long. Germline CDR1 and CDR2: MNHEY and SMNVEV (reference sequence). CDR3 nucleotide sequence: TGTGCCAGCAGAATGACCGGGACAGGGTCCTACGAGCAGTACTTC. Protein sequence: CASRMTGTGSYEQYF.

This clonotype was seen more than once but under ten times. The V and J genes are TRBV6-2 or TRBV6-3 and TRBJ2-3, with TRBD2 matching 10 bases. The CDR3 sequence is 19 residues long. Germline V gives CDR1 MNHEY, CDR2 SVGEGT. Unmatched junction bases numbered 11, after V lost 2 bases and J lost 0 bases. CDR3 DNA: TGTGCCAGCAGTTACACCTTGGCTAGCGGGGGCCCGAGCACAGATACGCAGTATTTT. This encodes CASSYTLASGGPSTDTQYF.

This clonotype appeared a few times. The rearrangement joins TRBV12-3 or TRBV12-4 to TRBJ2-2; D possibly corresponds to TRBD1 (6 bases). The CDR3 is made up of 14 amino acids. V gave up 7 bases and J gave up 2 bases, with 11 bases separating them. The CDR3 DNA reads TGTGCCAGCATTGTAGGGGGAAACACCGGGGAGCTGTTTTTT. This encodes CASIVGGNTGELFF.